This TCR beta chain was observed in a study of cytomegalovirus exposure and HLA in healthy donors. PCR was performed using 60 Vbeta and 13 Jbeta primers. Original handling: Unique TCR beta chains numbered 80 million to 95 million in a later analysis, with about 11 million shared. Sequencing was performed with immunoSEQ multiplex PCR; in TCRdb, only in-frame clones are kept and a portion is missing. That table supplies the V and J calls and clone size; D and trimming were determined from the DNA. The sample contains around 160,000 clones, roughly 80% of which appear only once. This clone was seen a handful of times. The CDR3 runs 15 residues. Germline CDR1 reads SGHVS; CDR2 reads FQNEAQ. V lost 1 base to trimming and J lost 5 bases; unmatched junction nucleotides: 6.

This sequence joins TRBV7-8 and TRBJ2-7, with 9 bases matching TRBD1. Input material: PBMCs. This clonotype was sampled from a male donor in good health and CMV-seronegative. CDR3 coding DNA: TGTGCCAGCAGCTTAGGCGGACAGGGGAGGGACGAGCAGTACTTC. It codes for CASSLGGQGRDEQYF.